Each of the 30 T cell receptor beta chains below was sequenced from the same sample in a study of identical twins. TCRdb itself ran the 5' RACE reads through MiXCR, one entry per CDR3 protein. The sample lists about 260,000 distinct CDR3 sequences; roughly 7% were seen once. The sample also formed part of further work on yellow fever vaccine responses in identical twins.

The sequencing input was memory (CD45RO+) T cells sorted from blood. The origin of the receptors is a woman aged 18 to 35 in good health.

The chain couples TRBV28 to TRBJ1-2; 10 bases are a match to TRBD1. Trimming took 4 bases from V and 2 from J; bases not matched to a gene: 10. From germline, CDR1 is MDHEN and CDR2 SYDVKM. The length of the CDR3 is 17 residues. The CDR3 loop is CASSSSFGTGENYGYTF. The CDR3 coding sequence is TGTGCCAGCAGTTCCAGCTTTGGGACAGGGGAAAACTATGGCTACACCTTC.

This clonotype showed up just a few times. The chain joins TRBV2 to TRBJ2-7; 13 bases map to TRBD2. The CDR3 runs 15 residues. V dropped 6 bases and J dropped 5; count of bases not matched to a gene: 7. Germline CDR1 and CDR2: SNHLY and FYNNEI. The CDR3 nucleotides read TGTGCCAGCAGAAGGACTAGCGGGAGTCCGGACGAGCAGTACTTC. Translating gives CASRRTSGSPDEQYF.

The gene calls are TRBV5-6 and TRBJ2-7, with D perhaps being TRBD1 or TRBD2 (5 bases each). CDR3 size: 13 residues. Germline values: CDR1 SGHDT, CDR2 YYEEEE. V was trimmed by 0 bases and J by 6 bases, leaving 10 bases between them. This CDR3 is CASSLGAGTEQYF. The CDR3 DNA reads TGTGCCAGCAGCTTGGGGGCAGGGACCGAGCAGTACTTC. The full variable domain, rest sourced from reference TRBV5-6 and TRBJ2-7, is DAGVTQSPTHLIKTRGQQVTLRCSPKSGHDTVSWYQQALGQGPQFIFQYYEEEERQRGNFPDRFSGHQFPNYSSELNVNALLLGDSALYLCASSLGAGTEQYFGPGTRLTVT.

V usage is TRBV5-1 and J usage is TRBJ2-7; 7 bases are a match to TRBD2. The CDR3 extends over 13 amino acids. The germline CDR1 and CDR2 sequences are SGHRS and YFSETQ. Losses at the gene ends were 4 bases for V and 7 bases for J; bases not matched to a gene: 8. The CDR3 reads CASSEGGRGEQYF. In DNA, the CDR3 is TGCGCCAGCAGCGAGGGCGGGAGAGGTGAGCAGTACTTC.

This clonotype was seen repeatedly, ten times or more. The CDR3 is CASSSMGLAASYNEQFF. In DNA, the CDR3 is TGTGCCAGCAGTTCTATGGGACTAGCGGCTTCCTACAATGAGCAGTTCTTC. The chain recombines TRBV12-3 or TRBV12-4 with TRBJ2-1; TRBD2 agrees at 11 bases. V dropped 4 bases and J dropped 1; count of bases not matched to a gene: 6. The CDR3 loop spans 17 amino acids.

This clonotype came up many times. CDR3 region: CSVFGGISDGDEQFF. CDR3 sequence (DNA): TGCAGCGTTTTTGGCGGGATTTCGGATGGGGATGAGCAGTTCTTC. The chain recombines TRBV29-1 with TRBJ2-1, with a weak D call TRBD2 (6 bases). This CDR3 comprises 15 residues. Trimming shortened V by 5 bases and J by 8 bases, and 22 bases separated the two germline ends. The germline CDR1 and CDR2 sequences are SQVTM and ANQGSEA.

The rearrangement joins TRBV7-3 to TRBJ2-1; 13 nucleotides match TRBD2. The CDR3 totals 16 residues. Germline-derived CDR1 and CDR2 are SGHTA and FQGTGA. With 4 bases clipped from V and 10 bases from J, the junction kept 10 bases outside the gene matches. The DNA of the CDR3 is TGTGCCAGCAGCTCGACAAATCCGACTAGCGGGGGGGAGCAGTTCTTC. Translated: CASSSTNPTSGGEQFF.

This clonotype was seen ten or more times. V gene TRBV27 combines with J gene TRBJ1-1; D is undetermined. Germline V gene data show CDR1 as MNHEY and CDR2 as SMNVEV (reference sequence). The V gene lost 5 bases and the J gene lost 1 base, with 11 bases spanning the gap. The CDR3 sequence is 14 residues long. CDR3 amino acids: CASSLTPGNTEAFF. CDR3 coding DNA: TGTGCCAGCAGTCTAACACCAGGGAACACTGAAGCTTTCTTT.

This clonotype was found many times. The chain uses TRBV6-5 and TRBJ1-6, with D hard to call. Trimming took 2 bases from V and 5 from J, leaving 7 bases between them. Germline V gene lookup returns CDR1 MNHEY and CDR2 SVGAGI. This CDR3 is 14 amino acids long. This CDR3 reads CASSYRGDNSPLHF. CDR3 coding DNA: TGTGCCAGCAGTTACCGCGGAGATAATTCACCCCTCCACTTT.

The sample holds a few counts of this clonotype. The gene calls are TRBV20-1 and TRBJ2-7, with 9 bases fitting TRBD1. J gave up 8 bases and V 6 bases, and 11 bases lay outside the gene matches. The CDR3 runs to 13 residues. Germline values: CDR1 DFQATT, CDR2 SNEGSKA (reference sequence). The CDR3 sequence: CSASRDREYKQYV. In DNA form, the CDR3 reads TGCAGTGCCAGCCGGGACAGGGAGTACAAGCAGTACGTC.

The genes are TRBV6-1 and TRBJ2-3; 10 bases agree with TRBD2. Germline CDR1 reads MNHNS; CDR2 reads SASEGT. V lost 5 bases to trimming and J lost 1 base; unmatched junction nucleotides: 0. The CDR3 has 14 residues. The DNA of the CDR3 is TGTGCCAGCAGTAGCGGGAGGGGCACAGATACGCAGTATTTT. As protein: CASSSGRGTDTQYF.

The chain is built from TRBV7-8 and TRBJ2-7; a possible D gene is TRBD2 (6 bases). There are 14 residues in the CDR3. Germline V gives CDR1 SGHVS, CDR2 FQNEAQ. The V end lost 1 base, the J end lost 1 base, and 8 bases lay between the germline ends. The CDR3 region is CASSLGRVSYEQYF. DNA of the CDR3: TGTGCCAGCAGCTTAGGGAGGGTTTCCTACGAGCAGTACTTC.

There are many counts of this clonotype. Written as DNA, the CDR3 is TGTGCCAGCAGTCCCCAACCACGGGCAGATACGCAGTATTTT. Protein sequence: CASSPQPRADTQYF. The rearrangement uses TRBV27 and TRBJ2-3; the D is unclear. CDR3 length equals 14 residues. Trimming took 5 bases from V and 4 from J, leaving 13 bases between them. CDR1 is MNHEY, CDR2 SMNVEV, per germline (reference sequence).

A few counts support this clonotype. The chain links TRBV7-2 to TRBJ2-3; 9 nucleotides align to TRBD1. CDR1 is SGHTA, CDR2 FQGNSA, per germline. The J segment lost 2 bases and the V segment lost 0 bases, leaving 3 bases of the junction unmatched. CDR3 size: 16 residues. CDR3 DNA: TGTGCCAGCAGCTTAGCGGGACAGGGCGTCACAGATACGCAGTATTTT. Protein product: CASSLAGQGVTDTQYF. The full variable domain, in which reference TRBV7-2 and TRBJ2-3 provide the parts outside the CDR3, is GAGVSQSPSNKVTEKGKDVELRCDPISGHTALYWYRQSLGQGLEFLIYFQGNSAPDKSGLPSDRFSAERTGGSVSTLTIQRTQQEDSAVYLCASSLAGQGVTDTQYFGPGTRLTVL.

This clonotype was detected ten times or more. This CDR3 is CSARAGLHEQFF. CDR3 bases: TGCAGTGCTAGAGCAGGGTTGCACGAGCAGTTCTTC. This sequence joins TRBV20-1 and TRBJ2-1, with D perhaps TRBD1 (5 bases). Trimming removed 1 base from V and 10 bases from J, with 11 bases in between. CDR1 DFQATT and CDR2 SNEGSKA come from the germline V gene (reference sequence). CDR3 length: 12 residues.

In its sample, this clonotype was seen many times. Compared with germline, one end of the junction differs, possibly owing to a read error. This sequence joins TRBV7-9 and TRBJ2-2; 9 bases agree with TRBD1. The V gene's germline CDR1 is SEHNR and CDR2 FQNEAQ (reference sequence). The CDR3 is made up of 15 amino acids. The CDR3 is CASSRTGANAGELFF. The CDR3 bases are TGTGCCAGCAGCCGGACAGGGGCGAACGCCGGGGAGCTGTTTTTT. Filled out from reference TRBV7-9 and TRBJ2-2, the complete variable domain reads DTGVSQNPRHKITKRGQNVTFRCDPISEHNRLYWYRQTLGQGPEFLTYFQNEAQLEKSRLLSDRFSAERPKGSFSTLEIQRTEQGDSAMYLCASSRTGANAGELFFGEGSRLTVL.

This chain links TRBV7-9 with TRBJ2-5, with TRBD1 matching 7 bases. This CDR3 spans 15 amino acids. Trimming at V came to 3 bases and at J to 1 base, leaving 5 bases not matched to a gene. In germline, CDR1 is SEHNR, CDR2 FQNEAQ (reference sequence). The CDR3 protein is CASSFRQGRQETQYF. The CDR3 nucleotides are TGTGCCAGCAGCTTCCGACAGGGCCGCCAAGAGACCCAGTACTTC.

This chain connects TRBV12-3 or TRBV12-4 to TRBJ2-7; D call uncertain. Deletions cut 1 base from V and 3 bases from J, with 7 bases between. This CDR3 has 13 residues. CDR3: CASSLGRHYEQYV. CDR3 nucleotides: TGTGCCAGCAGTTTAGGACGGCACTACGAGCAGTACGTC.

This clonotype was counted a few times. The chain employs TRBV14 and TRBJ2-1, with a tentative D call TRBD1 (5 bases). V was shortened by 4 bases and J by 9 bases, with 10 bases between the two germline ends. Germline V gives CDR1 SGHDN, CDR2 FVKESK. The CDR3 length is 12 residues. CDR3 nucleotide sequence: TGTGCCAGCAGCCGAGACAGATTTGAGCAGTTCTTC. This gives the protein CASSRDRFEQFF.

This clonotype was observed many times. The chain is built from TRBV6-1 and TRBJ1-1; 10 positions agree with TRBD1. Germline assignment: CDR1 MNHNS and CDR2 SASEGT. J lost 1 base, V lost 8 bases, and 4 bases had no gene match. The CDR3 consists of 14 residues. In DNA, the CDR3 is TGTGCCAGCTGCCGGGACAGGGGGAACACTGAAGCTTTCTTT. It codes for CASCRDRGNTEAFF.

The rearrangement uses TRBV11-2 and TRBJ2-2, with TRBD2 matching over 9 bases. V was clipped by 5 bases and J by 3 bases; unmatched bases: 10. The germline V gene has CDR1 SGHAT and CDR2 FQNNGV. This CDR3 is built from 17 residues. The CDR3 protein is CASSPPTLAGYTGELFF. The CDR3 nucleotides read TGTGCCAGCAGCCCCCCGACTCTAGCGGGGTACACCGGGGAGCTGTTTTTT.

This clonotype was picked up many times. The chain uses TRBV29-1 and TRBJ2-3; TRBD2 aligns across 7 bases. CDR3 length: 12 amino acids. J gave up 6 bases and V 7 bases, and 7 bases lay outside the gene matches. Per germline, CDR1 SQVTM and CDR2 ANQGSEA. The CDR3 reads CSGFGGTDTQYF. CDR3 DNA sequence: TGCAGCGGTTTCGGGGGGACGGATACGCAGTATTTT.

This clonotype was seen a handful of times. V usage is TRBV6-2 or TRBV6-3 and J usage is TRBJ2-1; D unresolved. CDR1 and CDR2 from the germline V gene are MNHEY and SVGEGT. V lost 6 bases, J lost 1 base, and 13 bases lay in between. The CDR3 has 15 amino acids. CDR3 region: CASSHRASSYNEQFF. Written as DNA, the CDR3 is TGTGCCAGCAGCCACAGAGCGTCGTCCTACAATGAGCAGTTCTTC.

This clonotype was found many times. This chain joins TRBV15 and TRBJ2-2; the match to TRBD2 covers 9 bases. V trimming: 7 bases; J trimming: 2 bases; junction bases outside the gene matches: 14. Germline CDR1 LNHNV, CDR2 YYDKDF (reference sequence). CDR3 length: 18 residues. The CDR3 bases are TGTGCCACCAAACGGGTGAGCGGGAGGATCGAAAACACCGGGGAGCTGTTTTTT. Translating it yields CATKRVSGRIENTGELFF.

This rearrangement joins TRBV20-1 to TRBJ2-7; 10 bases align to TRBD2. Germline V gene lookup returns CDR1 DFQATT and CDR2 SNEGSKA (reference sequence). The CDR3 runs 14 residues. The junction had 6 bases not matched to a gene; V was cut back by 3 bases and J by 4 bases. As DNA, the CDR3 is TGCAGTGCTAGGCTAGCGGGAGTGATGTACGAGCAGTACTTC. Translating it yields CSARLAGVMYEQYF.

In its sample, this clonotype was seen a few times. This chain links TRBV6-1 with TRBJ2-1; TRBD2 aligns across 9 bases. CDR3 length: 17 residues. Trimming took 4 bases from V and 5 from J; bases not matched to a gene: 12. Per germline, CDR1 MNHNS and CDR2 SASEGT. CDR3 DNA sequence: TGTGCCAGCAGTGGGACTAGCGCGTTCATATCTCACAATGAGCAGTTCTTC. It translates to CASSGTSAFISHNEQFF.

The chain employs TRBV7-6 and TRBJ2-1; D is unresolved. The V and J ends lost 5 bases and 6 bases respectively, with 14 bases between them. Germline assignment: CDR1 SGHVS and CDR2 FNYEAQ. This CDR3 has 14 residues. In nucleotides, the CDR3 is TGTGCCAGCAGCCCCCCCGGTGGAGTCAATGAGCAGTTCTTC. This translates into CASSPPGGVNEQFF.

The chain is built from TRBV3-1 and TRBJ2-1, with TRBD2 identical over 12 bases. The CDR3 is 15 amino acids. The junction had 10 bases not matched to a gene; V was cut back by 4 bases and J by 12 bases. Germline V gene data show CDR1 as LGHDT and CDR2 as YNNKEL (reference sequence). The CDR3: CASSPPSGGASVQFF. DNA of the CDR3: TGTGCCAGCAGCCCCCCTAGCGGGGGGGCCTCGGTGCAGTTCTTC.

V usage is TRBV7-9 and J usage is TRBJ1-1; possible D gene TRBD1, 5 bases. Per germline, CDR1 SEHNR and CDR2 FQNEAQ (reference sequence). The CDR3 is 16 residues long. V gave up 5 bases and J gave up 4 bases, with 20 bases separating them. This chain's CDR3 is CASSDIKRGMGTEAFF. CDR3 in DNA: TGTGCCAGCAGCGATATAAAGAGGGGAATGGGCACTGAAGCTTTCTTT. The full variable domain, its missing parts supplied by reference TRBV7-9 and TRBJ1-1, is DTGVSQNPRHKITKRGQNVTFRCDPISEHNRLYWYRQTLGQGPEFLTYFQNEAQLEKSRLLSDRFSAERPKGSFSTLEIQRTEQGDSAMYLCASSDIKRGMGTEAFFGQGTRLTVV.

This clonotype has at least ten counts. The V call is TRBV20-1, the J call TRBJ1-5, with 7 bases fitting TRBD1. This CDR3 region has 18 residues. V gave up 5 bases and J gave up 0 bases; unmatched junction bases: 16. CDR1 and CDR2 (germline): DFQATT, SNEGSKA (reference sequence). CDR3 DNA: TGCAGTGCTGCGGACAGGTCCGATCCTTTTTATAGCAATCAGCCCCAGCATTTT. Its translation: CSAADRSDPFYSNQPQHF.